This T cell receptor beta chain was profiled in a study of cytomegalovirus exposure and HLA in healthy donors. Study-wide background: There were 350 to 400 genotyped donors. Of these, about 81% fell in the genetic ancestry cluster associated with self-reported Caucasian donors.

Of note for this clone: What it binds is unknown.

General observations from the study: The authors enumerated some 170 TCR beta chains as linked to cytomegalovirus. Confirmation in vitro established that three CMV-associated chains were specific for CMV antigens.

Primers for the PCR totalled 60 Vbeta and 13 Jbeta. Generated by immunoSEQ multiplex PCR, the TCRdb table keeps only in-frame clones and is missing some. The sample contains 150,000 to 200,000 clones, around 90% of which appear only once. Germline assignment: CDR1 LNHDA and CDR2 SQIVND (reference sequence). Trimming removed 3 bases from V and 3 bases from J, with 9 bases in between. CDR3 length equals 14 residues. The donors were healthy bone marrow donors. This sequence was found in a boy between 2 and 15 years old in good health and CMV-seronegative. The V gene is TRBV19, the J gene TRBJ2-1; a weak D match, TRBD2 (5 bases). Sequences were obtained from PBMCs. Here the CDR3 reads CASSINSDYNEQFF. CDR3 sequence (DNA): TGTGCCAGTAGTATCAATAGCGACTACAATGAGCAGTTCTTC.